The clone carrying this TCR beta chain was seen only once. Study processing details: Scientists estimated how many nucleated cells there were by amplifying reference gene primers. The method was immunoSEQ multiplex PCR; TCRdb's version includes in-frame clones alone and lacks a portion of them. V, J and clone size are those of that table, while D and trimming were read from the DNA. The table has fewer than 100,000 clones, about 90% seen once. This specimen belongs to a study of blood T cell repertoires in COVID-19. Study overall: Spain, Italy and the United States supplied samples that represented acute and convalescent COVID-19. Sources were T cells, B-cell-depleted T cells, or PBMCs; the material itself was cDNA or gDNA.

CDR1 is SGDLS, CDR2 YYNGEE, per germline. Germline trimming cut 5 bases from V and 3 bases from J; bases unmatched to any gene: 1. The CDR3 loop spans 13 amino acids. The sequencing sample was made of peripheral blood. V and J are TRBV9 and TRBJ2-3; 9 bases are shared with TRBD1. This sequence was found in a human donor with acute or convalescent COVID-19. The donor label of this sample is uncertain. CDR3 in amino acids: CASRGQGTDTQYF. CDR3 DNA sequence: TGTGCCAGCAGGGGACAGGGTACAGATACGCAGTATTTT.